Listed below are T cell receptor beta chains from one sample, sequenced in a study of response to subunit inactivated influenza vaccine. TCRdb passed the RT-PCR reads through MiXCR, listing each CDR3 protein once. This repertoire shows approximately 500,000 distinct CDR3 sequences, approximately 12% found once; its top ten account for 10% to 15%. The sample consisted of PBMCs from blood, taken roughly 45 days after vaccination. The receptors originated from a man aged 45 to 65 who received an inactivated influenza vaccine. Each CDR3 is given with its conserved first and last residue. D genes are given only for firm matches. A clone size is listed for some rows: how often the clone was seen (once, few, many), or a class if it is expanded.

clone size	D gene	V gene	J gene	CDR3 DNA	CDR3 protein
NA	NA	TRBV6-5	TRBJ1-3	TGTGCCAGCAGTTTTAACAGGGAAGCCGCTGGAAACACCATATGTTTT	CASSFNREAAGNTICF
few	NA	TRBV7-9	TRBJ1-1	TGTGCCAGCAGCCTCGGAGAGACATCGAACACTGAAGCTTTCTTT	CASSLGETSNTEAFF
NA	NA	TRBV7-9	TRBJ2-7	TGTGCCAGTACCAGGGGTCTTGACGAGCAGTACTTC	CASTRGLDEQYF
NA	NA	TRBV28	TRBJ2-3	TGTGCCAGCAGTTCAGGGCCTATAACGCAGTATTTT	CASSSGPITQYF
NA	TRBD1	TRBV10-3	TRBJ1-5	TGTGCCATCAGTGAAGGGGGACAGGCTCTGAATCAGCCCCAGCATTTT	CAISEGGQALNQPQHF
NA	TRBD2	TRBV24-1	TRBJ2-7	TGTGCCACCAGTGATTCCACTAGCGGGAGGAGGTACGAGCAGTACTTC	CATSDSTSGRRYEQYF
NA	NA	TRBV7-8	TRBJ2-5	TGTGCCAGCAGCTTCTTCCCCCTCAGGACAGAACAAGAGACCCAGTACTTC	CASSFFPLRTEQETQYF
NA	NA	TRBV6-5	TRBJ2-1	TGTGCCAGCAGTTACACGGACGGATACAATGAGCAGTTCTTC	CASSYTDGYNEQFF
many	NA	TRBV24-1	TRBJ2-7	TGTGCCACCAGTGATTTGGGGACCCATAAGTACTTC	CATSDLGTHKYF
NA	TRBD2	TRBV30	TRBJ2-1	TGTGCCTGTACTGGACTAGCGGGAGTTTATGAGCAGTTCTTC	CACTGLAGVYEQFF
many	NA	TRBV29-1	TRBJ2-5	TGCAGCGTGGCGGTGTTTCAGAAAGAGACCCAGTACTTC	CSVAVFQKETQYF
NA	TRBD1	TRBV7-2	TRBJ2-1	TGTGCCAGCAGCTTAGCCCCAGACAGGGCCTACAATGAGCAGTTCTTC	CASSLAPDRAYNEQFF
NA	TRBD1	TRBV6-1	TRBJ2-5	TGTGCCAGCCGGGACAGTTCGACCCAGTACTTC	CASRDSSTQYF
few	NA	TRBV7-7	TRBJ2-3	TGTGCCAGCAGCCCCACCCTTTTGGATACGCAGTATTTT	CASSPTLLDTQYF
few	TRBD1	TRBV7-9	TRBJ2-7	TGTGCCAGCAGCTCGGGACAGGGTCTCCACGAGCAGTACTTC	CASSSGQGLHEQYF